One T cell receptor (beta chain) is described in this entry. Its specificity is not known. The data stem from a study of memory CD4+ T cells and cytomegalovirus serostatus. Assay used: immunoSEQ multiplex PCR; TCRdb lists only in-frame clones, some missing. The data contain roughly 48,000 clones, about four fifths of them singletons. Germline V CDR1 and CDR2: ENHRY, SYGVKD. With 3 bases removed from V and 6 bases from J, the gap between germline ends came to 9 bases. The CDR3 runs to 13 residues. The sort gate was single viable CD3+CD4+CD8-CD45RO+ cells for memory CD4+ T cells. Study-wide findings and caveats: CD4+ memory repertoires contained about two fifths of the 164 reported CMV TCRbeta sequences.

Sequencing was performed on memory CD4+ T cells from blood. This sequence originates from an adult in good health and CMV-seropositive. The chain couples TRBV10-3 to TRBJ1-5; D is undetermined. CDR3 coding DNA: TGTGCCATCAGTGACATGGGAAGTCAGCCCCAGCATTTT. Translation gives CAISDMGSQPQHF.